Below, 21 T cell receptor beta chains from the same sample are listed, as sequenced in a study of T cells after posttransplantation cyclophosphamide. Cells defined as naive were viable CD3+CD4+ or CD3+CD8+ and CCR7+CD45RA+CD45RO-CD95-CD27+CD28+. TCRdb keeps only in-frame clones here, not all; method: immunoSEQ multiplex PCR. Of approximately 28,000 clones in the sample, 75% to 95% were seen once. Sample: naive CD4+ T cells sorted from PBMCs. The receptors derive from a woman aged 60-70 years in good health, CMV-negative, and a related stem cell transplant donor.

This clone was counted a single time. The rearrangement joins TRBV6-1 to TRBJ1-1, with D unclear. CDR1 and CDR2 from the germline V gene are MNHNS and SASEGT. The CDR3 runs to 15 residues. The V and J ends lost 6 bases and 0 bases respectively, with 14 bases between them. The CDR3 loop reads CASSWIRDMNTEAFF. In nucleotides, the CDR3 is TGTGCCAGCAGCTGGATACGGGATATGAACACTGAAGCTTTCTTT.

The CDR3 bases are TGTGCCAGCAGTTTATTAGTAGATACGCAGTATTTT. It encodes CASSLLVDTQYF. V usage is TRBV28 and J usage is TRBJ2-3; D is unresolved. The ends were cut back, 1 base at V and 5 bases at J, with 4 bases in the middle. This CDR3 region has 12 residues. Germline lookup yields CDR1 MDHEN and CDR2 SYDVKM.

This chain uses TRBV28 with TRBJ1-2; the match to TRBD1 covers 10 bases. The CDR3 is 14 amino acids. The V segment lost 7 bases and the J segment 6 bases; nucleotides outside the gene matches: 8. CDR1 MDHEN and CDR2 SYDVKM come from the germline V gene. The DNA of the CDR3 is TGTGCCAGCACCGACGACAGGGGGCGAAATGGCTACACCTTC. Encoded protein: CASTDDRGRNGYTF.

The chain has TRBV27 and TRBJ2-3; TRBD2 might be the D (6 bases). CDR1 MNHEY and CDR2 SMNVEV come from the germline V gene (reference sequence). Trimming stripped 5 bases from V and 1 base from J, with 7 bases between. This CDR3 spans 13 amino acids. CDR3 sequence (DNA): TGTGCCAGCAGTCCTAGCGGCACAGATACGCAGTATTTT. Amino acid sequence: CASSPSGTDTQYF.

The chain joins TRBV5-8 to TRBJ2-7; 7 bases are shared with TRBD1. The CDR3 totals 14 residues. Looked up from germline, CDR1 is SGHTS and CDR2 is YDEGEE. V trimming: 4 bases; J trimming: 2 bases; junction bases outside the gene matches: 6. The CDR3 region has the DNA TGTGCCAGCAGCGGGGACAGACCTACCTACGAGCAGTACTTC. Protein product: CASSGDRPTYEQYF.

The chain couples TRBV29-1 to TRBJ2-7; 7 positions match TRBD1. This CDR3 comprises 12 residues. V shed 5 bases, J shed 7 bases, and the junction held 8 bases outside the gene matches. The germline gives CDR1 SQVTM, CDR2 ANQGSEA. The DNA of the CDR3 is TGCAGCGTTTCCAGGACAGGAGGAGAGCAGTACTTC. Encoded protein: CSVSRTGGEQYF.

The CDR3 is CASSLTGTPSTDTQYF. The CDR3 region has the DNA TGTGCCAGCAGCCTGACTGGTACTCCTAGCACAGATACGCAGTATTTT. The chain is built from TRBV7-3 and TRBJ2-3; D ambiguous. This CDR3 comprises 16 residues. With 5 bases removed from V and 0 bases from J, the gap between germline ends came to 15 bases. CDR1 SGHTA and CDR2 FQGTGA come from the germline V gene.

The V call is TRBV11-3, the J call TRBJ1-5, with D perhaps matching TRBD1 (5 bases). Germline V lookup: CDR1 SGHNT, CDR2 YENEEA. The CDR3 spans 15 residues. Trimming stripped 0 bases from V and 1 base from J, with 7 bases between. In nucleotides, the CDR3 is TGTGCCAGCAGCTTAGAAGGGGCAAGCAATCAGCCCCAGCATTTT. Translation gives CASSLEGASNQPQHF.

The chain employs TRBV28 and TRBJ1-5; 8 bases are shared with TRBD1. This CDR3 has 17 amino acids. Trimming removed 6 bases from V and 1 base from J; junction bases left unmatched: 11. Per the germline V gene, CDR1 is MDHEN and CDR2 is SYDVKM. CDR3 amino acids: CASSYPLGQASNQPQHF. CDR3 DNA sequence: TGTGCCAGCAGCTATCCCTTGGGACAGGCCAGCAATCAGCCCCAGCATTTT.

The V gene is TRBV27, the J gene TRBJ1-1; possible D gene TRBD1, 5 bases. Germline loops: CDR1 MNHEY, CDR2 SMNVEV (reference sequence). Trimming stripped 5 bases from V and 1 base from J, with 17 bases between. CDR3 length equals 16 residues. The CDR3 DNA sequence: TGTGCCAGCAGTCCCACTTCCAGGGTAAGGAACACTGAAGCTTTCTTT. This gives the protein CASSPTSRVRNTEAFF.

The rearrangement joins TRBV7-9 to TRBJ1-1; TRBD1 aligns across 7 bases. The CDR3 sequence is 13 residues long. Germline V gene sequence: CDR1 SEHNR, CDR2 FQNEAQ (reference sequence). Trimming removed 2 bases from V and 8 bases from J; junction bases left unmatched: 5. This CDR3 reads CASSLKTGQEAFF. The CDR3 DNA follows: TGTGCCAGCAGCTTAAAGACAGGGCAGGAAGCTTTCTTT.

The CDR3 protein is CASSLAPAARPSYEQYF. As DNA, the CDR3 is TGTGCCAGCAGCTTAGCCCCAGCGGCGCGGCCGTCCTACGAGCAGTACTTC. This chain links TRBV7-8 with TRBJ2-7; tentative D call: TRBD2 (5 bases). This CDR3 spans 17 amino acids. Germline CDR1 SGHVS, CDR2 FQNEAQ. V lost 0 bases and J 1 base, leaving 16 bases between the germline ends.

J is TRBJ2-7 and V is TRBV5-1, with D perhaps TRBD1 (5 bases). Trimming took 3 bases from V and 2 from J, leaving 15 bases between them. The CDR3 loop spans 15 amino acids. Germline loops: CDR1 SGHRS, CDR2 YFSETQ. Here the CDR3 reads CASSWTLGAAYEQYF. The CDR3 DNA follows: TGCGCCAGCAGCTGGACATTAGGCGCCGCCTACGAGCAGTACTTC.

The chain joins TRBV7-9 to TRBJ1-1; D perhaps matches TRBD1 (6 bases). In germline, CDR1 is SEHNR, CDR2 FQNEAQ (reference sequence). The CDR3 consists of 15 residues. Trimming cost V 1 base and J 5 bases, with 14 bases left between them. DNA of the CDR3: TGTGCCAGCAGCTTAGAAGACGGTAGGGGGACTGAAGCTTTCTTT. Translation gives CASSLEDGRGTEAFF. The variable domain in full, with the rest retrieved from reference TRBV7-9 and TRBJ1-1, is DTGVSQNPRHKITKRGQNVTFRCDPISEHNRLYWYRQTLGQGPEFLTYFQNEAQLEKSRLLSDRFSAERPKGSFSTLEIQRTEQGDSAMYLCASSLEDGRGTEAFFGQGTRLTVV.

The chain couples TRBV28 to TRBJ2-5, with 7 nucleotides matching TRBD2. The J call is in doubt because the DNA end fits TRBJ2-7 better. The CDR3 totals 15 residues. Germline V gives CDR1 MDHEN, CDR2 SYDVKM. CDR3 loop: CASSVSSGASYEQYF. CDR3 sequence (DNA): TGTGCCAGCAGTGTGTCTAGCGGAGCCTCCTACGAGCAGTACTTC.

The V and J genes are TRBV6-6 and TRBJ2-7, with D perhaps TRBD2 (6 bases). The CDR3 is 15 amino acids. V shed 2 bases and J shed 3 bases, with 14 bases lying between them. Germline V lookup: CDR1 MNHNY, CDR2 SVGAGI (reference sequence). The chain's CDR3 is CASSYGREPVYEQYF. The CDR3 bases are TGTGCCAGCAGTTACGGGCGGGAACCCGTCTACGAGCAGTACTTC.

This chain links TRBV6-4 with TRBJ2-3, with 8 bases lining up with TRBD1. CDR1 is MRHNA, CDR2 SNTAGT, per germline. This CDR3 is built from 16 residues. J lost 0 bases, V lost 6 bases, and 8 bases had no gene match. In nucleotides, the CDR3 is TGTGCCAGCAGGGCCCGGACAGGGAAGAGCACAGATACGCAGTATTTT. Translation gives CASRARTGKSTDTQYF.

The chain is built from TRBV29-1 and TRBJ2-2; a weak D match, TRBD1 (6 bases). The CDR3 sequence is 13 residues long. CDR1 SQVTM and CDR2 ANQGSEA come from the germline V gene. Trimming removed 7 bases from V and 5 bases from J, with 14 bases in between. CDR3 sequence reads: CSAQGTRTGELFF. CDR3 DNA sequence: TGCAGCGCACAGGGTACGAGGACCGGGGAGCTGTTTTTT.

The V call is TRBV7-2, the J call TRBJ1-4; the D gene is possibly TRBD1 (6 bases). The CDR3 has 15 amino acids. Trimming stripped 5 bases from V and 9 bases from J, with 19 bases between. The germline V gene has CDR1 SGHTA and CDR2 FQGNSA. CDR3 protein: CASSPKARDTQKLFF. CDR3 DNA sequence: TGTGCCAGCAGCCCGAAGGCCCGGGACACCCAAAAACTGTTTTTT.

This clone was recorded once. This chain connects TRBV19 to TRBJ1-2, with 8 bases that match TRBD1. The CDR3 sequence is 11 residues long. Germline trimming cut 8 bases from V and 7 bases from J; bases unmatched to any gene: 3. The germline CDR1 and CDR2 sequences are LNHDA and SQIVND (reference sequence). In DNA, the CDR3 is TGTGCCAGTGGACAGGGCGTTGGCTACACCTTC. Its translation: CASGQGVGYTF.

V usage is TRBV9 and J usage is TRBJ1-3; D perhaps matches TRBD1 (5 bases). V lost 5 bases and J lost 0, with 9 bases in between. CDR1 is SGDLS and CDR2 is YYNGEE in the germline V gene. The CDR3 runs 14 residues. CDR3 sequence: CASSDDSSGNTIYF. CDR3 coding DNA: TGTGCCAGCAGTGATGACAGCTCTGGAAACACCATATATTTT.